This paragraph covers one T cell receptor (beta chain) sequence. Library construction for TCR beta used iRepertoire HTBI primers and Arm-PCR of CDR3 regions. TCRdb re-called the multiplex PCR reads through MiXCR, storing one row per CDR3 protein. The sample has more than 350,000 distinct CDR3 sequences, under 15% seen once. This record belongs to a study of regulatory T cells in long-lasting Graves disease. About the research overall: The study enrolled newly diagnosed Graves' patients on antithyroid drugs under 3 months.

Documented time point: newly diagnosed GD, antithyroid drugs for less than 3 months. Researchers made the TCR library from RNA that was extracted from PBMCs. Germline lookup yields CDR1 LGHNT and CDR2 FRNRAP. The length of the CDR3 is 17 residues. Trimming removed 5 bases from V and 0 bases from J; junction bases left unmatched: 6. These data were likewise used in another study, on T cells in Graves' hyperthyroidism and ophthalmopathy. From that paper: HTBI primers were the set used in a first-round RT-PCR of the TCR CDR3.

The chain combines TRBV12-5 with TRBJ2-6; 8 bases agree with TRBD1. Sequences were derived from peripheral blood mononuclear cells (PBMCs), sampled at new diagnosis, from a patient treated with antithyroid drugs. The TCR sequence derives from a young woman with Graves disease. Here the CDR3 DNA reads TGTGCTAGTGGTCAGGACAGGGCAAGCTCTGGGGCCAACGTCCTGACTTTC. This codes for CASGQDRASSGANVLTF.